These 10 T cell receptor beta chains share one sample of origin, sequenced in a study of shared clonotypes between healthy human individuals (dated by TCRdb to about 2020). The library was prepared using the immunoSEQ multiplex PCR assay. Held by TCRdb, this immuneACCESS table contains in-frame sequences only and omits some clones. Under half of the omission traces to an unresolved V gene where checked; the cause of the rest is unknown. This sample comprises 2,500,000 or so clones, approximately 94% of them detected only once. The ten largest clones represent around 0.4% of the sample. What was sequenced was naive CD4+ T cells from PBMCs. What this sample's cell subset or site label stands for: CD45RA+ positively selected. Receptors were obtained from a man in his late teens or twenties in good health. Some clones in this sample may be carry-over from other donors' samples.

The rearrangement uses TRBV7-3 and TRBJ2-1, with 10 bases fitting TRBD1. Germline CDR1 is SGHTA and CDR2 is FQGTGA. CDR3 length: 13 residues. J gave up 6 bases and V 8 bases, and 4 bases lay outside the gene matches. The CDR3 sequence is CASQGQGTNEQFF. CDR3 DNA: TGTGCCAGCCAGGGACAGGGGACCAATGAGCAGTTCTTC.

The chain combines TRBV27 with TRBJ2-7; TRBD2 aligns across 7 bases. Germline V gives CDR1 MNHEY, CDR2 SMNVEV (reference sequence). J was trimmed by 1 base and V by 4 bases; bases with no gene match: 1. The CDR3 has 13 residues. The CDR3: CASSWRESYEQYF. For the CDR3, the DNA is TGTGCCAGCAGTTGGCGGGAGTCCTACGAGCAGTACTTC.

There are a few counts of this clone. In the same sample, other DNA sequences code for this CDR3. The chain has TRBV6-5 and TRBJ2-3; D unclear. Per the germline V gene, CDR1 is MNHEY and CDR2 is SVGAGI. V was cut by 4 bases and J by 2 bases, with 4 bases left in between. The CDR3 extends over 12 amino acids. The CDR3 protein is CASSSSTDTQYF. CDR3 sequence (DNA): TGTGCCAGCAGTTCCTCCACAGATACGCAGTATTTT.

The chain has TRBV4-2 and TRBJ2-5; 11 bases align to TRBD2. The end of the DNA is better explained by TRBJ2-7, so the J call may be wrong. The CDR3 covers 15 residues. The germline V gene encodes CDR1 LGHNA and CDR2 YNFKEQ. The CDR3 sequence is CASSPGTSGSYEQYF. CDR3 coding DNA: TGTGCCAGCAGCCCCGGGACTAGCGGTTCCTACGAGCAGTACTTC.

The chain has TRBV7-2 and TRBJ2-3; 7 bases fit TRBD2. The CDR3 contains 15 residues. Germline V lookup: CDR1 SGHTA, CDR2 FQGNSA. J gave up 6 bases and V 5 bases, and 11 bases lay outside the gene matches. The CDR3: CASSRPRGELDTQYF. The CDR3 nucleotides are TGTGCCAGCAGCCGCCCCCGGGGGGAACTGGATACGCAGTATTTT.

The rearrangement joins TRBV19 to TRBJ1-2, with D uncertain. Between the trimmed V and J ends, which lost 5 bases and 1 base, there was a span of 20 bases. Germline V gene sequence: CDR1 LNHDA, CDR2 SQIVND (reference sequence). CDR3 size: 17 residues. The CDR3 coding sequence is TGTGCCAGTAGTCCGGCAGGTGCCCAACAAAGTAACTATGGCTACACCTTC. Encoded protein: CASSPAGAQQSNYGYTF.

The chain has TRBV9 and TRBJ2-2; the D is unclear. The V end was cut by 4 bases, the J end by 0 bases, with 13 bases between. Germline loops: CDR1 SGDLS, CDR2 YYNGEE. This CDR3 spans 16 amino acids. This CDR3 reads CASSSSPQSNTGELFF. The CDR3 nucleotides are TGTGCCAGCAGCTCGAGCCCTCAGTCGAACACCGGGGAGCTGTTTTTT.

The rearrangement uses TRBV5-1 and TRBJ1-2; 8 bases are shared with TRBD1. The CDR3 runs to 15 residues. Germline trimming cut 4 bases from V and 4 bases from J; bases unmatched to any gene: 9. Per the germline V gene, CDR1 is SGHRS and CDR2 is YFSETQ. The DNA for the CDR3 is TGCGCCAGCAGCCCAGTAACAGGGGGTGGCTATGGCTACACCTTC. It translates to CASSPVTGGGYGYTF.

This chain joins TRBV6-1 and TRBJ2-1; a weak D match, TRBD2 (6 bases). Trimming cost V 3 bases and J 2 bases, with 11 bases left between them. Germline loops: CDR1 MNHNS, CDR2 SASEGT. The CDR3 sequence is 15 residues long. The CDR3: CASSDRGGAYNEQFF. Written as DNA, the CDR3 is TGTGCCAGCAGTGATCGAGGCGGGGCCTACAATGAGCAGTTCTTC.

The chain employs TRBV28 and TRBJ2-1, with D perhaps TRBD1 (5 bases). V lost 4 bases to trimming and J lost 5 bases, with 12 bases between them. Germline CDR1 is MDHEN and CDR2 is SYDVKM. The CDR3 loop spans 14 amino acids. This CDR3 is CASSSQDRDNEQFF. Here the CDR3 DNA reads TGTGCCAGCAGTTCTCAAGACAGAGACAATGAGCAGTTCTTC.